The 10 T cell receptor beta chains below were found in one sample sequenced in a study of spatial heterogeneity in lung cancer. This sample's time point: sample taken at primary tumor resection. Tumor, nontumor lung or frozen PBMC supplied whole RNA, sequenced without sorting. TCRdb re-derived calls from the 5' RACE reads in MiXCR, one entry per CDR3 protein. The table includes roughly 48,000 distinct CDR3 sequences, 12% detected once. This specimen consisted of PBMCs, obtained at surgery. The receptors were sampled from a female donor with early-stage non-small cell lung cancer.

This clonotype was seen only a few times. This rearrangement joins TRBV10-3 to TRBJ2-3; 7 bases match TRBD2. V was clipped by 6 bases and J by 1 base; unmatched bases: 10. CDR1 ENHRY and CDR2 SYGVKD come from the germline V gene. The CDR3 covers 16 residues. In DNA form, the CDR3 reads TGTGCCATCAGCTCCCCCGGGGGGTTGGGCACAGATACGCAGTATTTT. It yields the protein CAISSPGGLGTDTQYF.

This clonotype was counted a few times. The chain links TRBV20-1 to TRBJ2-3; 14 nucleotides align to TRBD2. The germline V gene encodes CDR1 DFQATT and CDR2 SNEGSKA (reference sequence). The CDR3 consists of 17 residues. The ends lost 2 bases at V and 6 bases at J; junction bases unmatched: 10. CDR3: CSARKGLAGGHHDTQYF. The CDR3 DNA is TGCAGTGCTAGAAAAGGACTAGCGGGGGGCCATCACGATACGCAGTATTTT.

This clonotype has ten or more counts. V and J are TRBV7-2 and TRBJ2-3; TRBD2 is a possible D gene (7 bases). The ends were cut back, 5 bases at V and 0 bases at J, with 15 bases in the middle. Germline CDR1 and CDR2: SGHTA and FQGNSA. The CDR3 covers 16 residues. CDR3: CASSPQGGGSTDTQYF. The DNA for the CDR3 is TGTGCCAGCAGCCCCCAGGGAGGGGGGAGCACAGATACGCAGTATTTT.

CDR3 sequence reads: CASSRQGFYEQYF. CDR3 sequence (DNA): TGTGCCAGCAGTCGACAGGGATTCTACGAGCAGTACTTC. This chain joins TRBV6-2 or TRBV6-3 and TRBJ2-7, with 7 bases that match TRBD1. CDR1 and CDR2 (germline): MNHEY, SVGEGT. This CDR3 comprises 13 residues. Losses at the gene ends were 5 bases for V and 3 bases for J; bases not matched to a gene: 4.

The V gene is TRBV19, the J gene TRBJ2-1; D not resolved. V was clipped by 5 bases and J by 9 bases, with 8 bases between them. The germline CDR1 and CDR2 sequences are LNHDA and SQIVND (reference sequence). CDR3 length equals 11 residues. In DNA form, the CDR3 reads TGTGCCAGTAGTGTGGGTACTGAGCAGTTCTTC. It translates to CASSVGTEQFF.

V is TRBV7-2 and J is TRBJ1-2; the match to TRBD1 covers 10 bases. In germline, CDR1 is SGHTA, CDR2 FQGNSA. The V segment lost 5 bases and the J segment 4 bases; nucleotides outside the gene matches: 10. The CDR3 is 16 amino acids. CDR3 sequence reads: CASSPGDRGFGYGYTF. DNA of the CDR3: TGTGCCAGCAGCCCTGGGGACAGGGGTTTCGGCTATGGCTACACCTTC.

V gene TRBV20-1 combines with J gene TRBJ2-3; 8 bases map to TRBD2. This CDR3 has 18 amino acids. V trimming: 0 bases; J trimming: 2 bases; junction bases outside the gene matches: 13. Per germline, CDR1 DFQATT and CDR2 SNEGSKA (reference sequence). The CDR3 nucleotides are TGCAGTGCTAGAGATCCCGCGGGGGGCCCACACCACACAGATACGCAGTATTTT. The encoded protein is CSARDPAGGPHHTDTQYF.

The chain links TRBV29-1 to TRBJ2-4; D is undetermined. This CDR3 is built from 13 residues. Deletions cut 7 bases from V and 6 bases from J, with 16 bases between. The germline CDR1 and CDR2 sequences are SQVTM and ANQGSEA. The CDR3 reads CSGLLPGRNIQYF. Written as DNA, the CDR3 is TGCAGCGGCCTCCTCCCGGGCCGAAACATTCAGTACTTC.

In its sample, this clonotype was seen many times. The chain combines TRBV29-1 with TRBJ1-2; no clear D. The germline V gene has CDR1 SQVTM and CDR2 ANQGSEA. This CDR3 contains 11 residues. Between the trimmed V and J ends, which lost 4 bases and 4 bases, there was a span of 7 bases. CDR3: CSVAPLYGYTF. The CDR3 DNA sequence: TGCAGCGTTGCACCGCTCTATGGCTACACCTTC.

V usage is TRBV28 and J usage is TRBJ2-7; no reliable D call. This CDR3 is 12 amino acids long. Germline loops: CDR1 MDHEN, CDR2 SYDVKM. V lost 2 bases and J 2 bases, leaving 4 bases between the germline ends. DNA for the CDR3: TGTGCCAGCAGTTTACAGACCTACGAGCAGTACTTC. Translation: CASSLQTYEQYF.